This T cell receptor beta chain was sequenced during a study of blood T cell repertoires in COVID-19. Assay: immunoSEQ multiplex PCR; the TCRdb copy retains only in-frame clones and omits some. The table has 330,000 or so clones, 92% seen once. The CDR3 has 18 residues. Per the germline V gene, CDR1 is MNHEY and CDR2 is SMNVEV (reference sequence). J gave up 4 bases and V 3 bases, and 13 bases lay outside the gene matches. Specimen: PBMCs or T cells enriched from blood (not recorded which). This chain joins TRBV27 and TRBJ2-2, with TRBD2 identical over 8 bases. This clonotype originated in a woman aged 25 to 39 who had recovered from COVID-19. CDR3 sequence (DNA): TGTGCCAGCAGTTTGACACTAGCGGTCAAGCCCAGCACCGGGGAGCTGTTTTTT. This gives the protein CASSLTLAVKPSTGELFF.